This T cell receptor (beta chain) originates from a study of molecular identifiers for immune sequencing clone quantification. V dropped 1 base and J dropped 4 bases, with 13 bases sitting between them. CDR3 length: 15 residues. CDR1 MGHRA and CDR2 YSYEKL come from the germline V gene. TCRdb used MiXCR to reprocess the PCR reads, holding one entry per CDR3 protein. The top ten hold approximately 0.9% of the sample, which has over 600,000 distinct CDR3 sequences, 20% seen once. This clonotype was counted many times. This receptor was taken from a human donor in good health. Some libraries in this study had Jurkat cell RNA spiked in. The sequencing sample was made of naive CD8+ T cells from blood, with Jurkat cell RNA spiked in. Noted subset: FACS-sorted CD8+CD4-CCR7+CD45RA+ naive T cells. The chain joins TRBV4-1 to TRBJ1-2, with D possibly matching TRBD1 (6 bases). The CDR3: CASSQAPGHGYGYTF. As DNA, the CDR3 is TGCGCCAGCAGCCAAGCCCCGGGACACGGCTATGGCTACACCTTC.